The clone carrying this TCR beta chain came up a few times. Its target is not known. TCRdb called the 5' RACE reads again in MiXCR, with one record for every CDR3 protein. The sample gives roughly 70,000 distinct CDR3 sequences, around 3.9% of which show up once; 1% to 1.5% is in the top ten. Germline V gives CDR1 SQVTM, CDR2 ANQGSEA. Losses at the gene ends were 3 bases for V and 0 bases for J; bases not matched to a gene: 2. The CDR3 runs 16 residues. The sample is drawn from a study of neurological immune-mediated disorders. Overall study results and limits: Levels of TCR clonal expansion peaked in HTLV-1-associated myelopathy and reached their lowest in multiple sclerosis, under those of healthy controls.

This TCR came from a man younger than 45 with multiple sclerosis. The specimen sequenced was PBMCs. The chain combines TRBV29-1 with TRBJ2-1; 13 positions agree with TRBD2. CDR3 loop: CSVETSGGSSYNEQFF. CDR3 DNA: TGCAGCGTTGAGACTAGCGGGGGGAGCTCCTACAATGAGCAGTTCTTC.